One sample yielded the 24 T cell receptor beta chains listed below, sequenced in a study of blood T cell repertoires in COVID-19. The data were produced by immunoSEQ multiplex PCR, yet TCRdb's version contains in-frame clones alone and is incomplete. The profile shows approximately 250,000 clones, roughly 85% of them singletons. Sequenced material: peripheral blood. The receptors here all came from a man between 60 and 75 years old who had recovered from COVID-19.

The chain joins TRBV19 to TRBJ2-3; 9 positions match TRBD1. Germline CDR1 and CDR2: LNHDA and SQIVND (reference sequence). V was clipped by 5 bases and J by 6 bases; unmatched bases: 6. This CDR3 is 14 amino acids long. In DNA form, the CDR3 reads TGTGCCAGTAGTGCCGGGACAGGGTCGGATACGCAGTATTTT. Protein product: CASSAGTGSDTQYF.

This chain links TRBV7-8 with TRBJ2-1; 7 nucleotides agree with TRBD2. Germline-derived CDR1 and CDR2 are SGHVS and FQNEAQ. V was pared by 3 bases and J by 5 bases, with 7 bases of the junction left unmatched. The CDR3 covers 15 residues. In nucleotides, the CDR3 is TGTGCCAGCAGCTTCTTTAGCGGGCCGGACAATGAGCAGTTCTTC. This encodes CASSFFSGPDNEQFF.

In this sample, this clone turned up once. This chain connects TRBV30 to TRBJ2-3; TRBD2 agrees at 12 bases. This CDR3 is 15 amino acids long. Germline CDR1 and CDR2: GTSNPN and SVGIG (reference sequence). Losses at the gene ends were 6 bases for V and 2 bases for J; bases not matched to a gene: 6. CDR3 loop: CACVLAGGPTDTQYF. CDR3 nucleotide sequence: TGTGCCTGTGTTCTAGCGGGAGGGCCCACAGATACGCAGTATTTT.

The J gene is TRBJ1-4, the V gene TRBV15; D remains ambiguous. Per germline, CDR1 LNHNV and CDR2 YYDKDF (reference sequence). This CDR3 is built from 17 residues. V lost 4 bases to trimming and J lost 0 bases, with 15 bases between them. In DNA form, the CDR3 reads TGTGCCACCAGCATTAAGTCCAGGCATGCAACTAATGAAAAACTGTTTTTT. Translation: CATSIKSRHATNEKLFF.

V usage is TRBV20-1 and J usage is TRBJ1-6, with D uncertain. V was clipped by 3 bases and J by 8 bases, with 11 bases between them. Germline CDR1 is DFQATT and CDR2 is SNEGSKA (reference sequence). The CDR3 runs 13 residues. The CDR3 spells CSASPRNDSPLHF. As DNA, the CDR3 is TGCAGTGCTAGTCCGCGGAACGATTCACCCCTCCACTTT.

The chain has TRBV14 and TRBJ1-1, with D uncertain. Germline values: CDR1 SGHDN, CDR2 FVKESK. V was trimmed by 4 bases and J by 1 base, leaving 7 bases between them. This CDR3 spans 13 amino acids. CDR3 in DNA: TGTGCCAGCAGCCTCAGACAGAACACTGAAGCTTTCTTT. Its protein product is CASSLRQNTEAFF.

This clone showed up just a few times. The V call is TRBV19, the J call TRBJ2-3, with TRBD2 as a possible D gene (6 bases). CDR3 length: 17 residues. V was clipped by 3 bases and J by 1 base, with 17 bases between them. In germline, CDR1 is LNHDA, CDR2 SQIVND (reference sequence). The DNA of the CDR3 is TGTGCCAGTAGTATGTTCGGGGGTGGGACCCGCACAGATACGCAGTATTTT. It yields the protein CASSMFGGGTRTDTQYF.

The rearrangement joins TRBV30 to TRBJ2-5; 11 nucleotides match TRBD1. The CDR3 length is 14 residues. Germline V lookup: CDR1 GTSNPN, CDR2 SVGIG (reference sequence). Germline trimming cut 1 base from V and 5 bases from J; bases unmatched to any gene: 3. DNA of the CDR3: TGTGCCTGGAGTGGGACAGGGGGCGGCGAGACCCAGTACTTC. As protein: CAWSGTGGGETQYF.

A single count supports this clone. This chain connects TRBV7-2 to TRBJ2-5, with D perhaps matching TRBD2 (6 bases). CDR3 length: 15 residues. Germline loops: CDR1 SGHTA, CDR2 FQGNSA. V lost 0 bases to trimming and J lost 1 base, with 9 bases between them. Here the CDR3 DNA reads TGTGCCAGCAGCTTAGCCGGCGGGGTCCAAGAGACCCAGTACTTC. It is translated as CASSLAGGVQETQYF.

This clone appeared once. V gene TRBV12-5 combines with J gene TRBJ2-2, with TRBD1 as a possible D gene (5 bases). The CDR3 sequence is 14 residues long. Germline loops: CDR1 LGHNT, CDR2 FRNRAP. V was trimmed by 6 bases and J by 1 base, leaving 9 bases between them. The CDR3, as DNA: TGTGCTAGTGGCCCTCAGGGGAACACCGGGGAGCTGTTTTTT. Translated: CASGPQGNTGELFF. Full variable domain (outside the CDR3, taken from reference TRBV12-5 and TRBJ2-2): DARVTQTPRHKVTEMGQEVTMRCQPILGHNTVFWYRQTMMQGLELLAYFRNRAPLDDSGMPKDRFSAEMPDATLATLKIQPSEPRDSAVYFCASGPQGNTGELFFGEGSRLTVL.

The chain uses TRBV24-1 and TRBJ2-4, with D possibly being TRBD2 (6 bases). CDR1 and CDR2 (germline): KGHDR, SFDVKD. V was trimmed by 3 bases and J by 9 bases, leaving 23 bases between them. CDR3 length: 17 amino acids. The CDR3 region has the DNA TGTGCCACCAGTGATCCCTTGGGGGGAGGAGGCCTTACCATTCAGTACTTC. Protein: CATSDPLGGGGLTIQYF.

This rearrangement joins TRBV18 to TRBJ2-7, with D tentatively TRBD2 (6 bases). This CDR3 region has 16 residues. Trimming left V 4 bases short and J 6 bases short, with 22 bases between. Per the germline V gene, CDR1 is KGHSH and CDR2 is LQKENI. This CDR3 reads CASSLPGGSVPSEQYF. In DNA, the CDR3 is TGTGCCAGCTCACTTCCCGGGGGTTCAGTTCCCTCCGAGCAGTACTTC.

The chain links TRBV5-1 to TRBJ2-7; 10 nucleotides agree with TRBD2. Trimming cost V 1 base and J 2 bases; bases outside gene matches: 15. Germline CDR1 reads SGHRS; CDR2 reads YFSETQ. The CDR3 is 19 amino acids. CDR3 DNA sequence: TGCGCCAGCAGCTTGTTACCGCGGCTAGCGGGAGTTGTCGCCTACGAGCAGTACTTC. As protein: CASSLLPRLAGVVAYEQYF.

The V and J genes are TRBV11-2 and TRBJ1-3; D is undetermined. Per the germline V gene, CDR1 is SGHAT and CDR2 is FQNNGV. V lost 0 bases, J lost 0 bases, and 9 bases lay in between. CDR3 length: 16 residues. CDR3 sequence: CASSLDLGSSGNTIYF. In DNA form, the CDR3 reads TGTGCCAGCAGCTTAGATCTGGGGAGCTCTGGAAACACCATATATTTT.

V gene TRBV7-9 combines with J gene TRBJ2-1; TRBD2 matches at 9 bases. CDR3 length equals 16 residues. Germline-derived CDR1 and CDR2 are SEHNR and FQNEAQ (reference sequence). Unmatched junction bases numbered 6, after V lost 3 bases and J lost 3 bases. The CDR3 nucleotides read TGTGCCAGCAGCTTGGGGGCTAGCGGGATCTACAATGAGCAGTTCTTC. This encodes CASSLGASGIYNEQFF.

This clone was detected only once. This chain uses TRBV29-1 with TRBJ2-7; 8 nucleotides agree with TRBD2. Germline CDR1 SQVTM, CDR2 ANQGSEA. The CDR3 consists of 13 residues. CDR3 in amino acids: CRGGGGGRYEQYF. DNA for the CDR3: TGCCGCGGTGGGGGCGGGGGGCGATACGAGCAGTACTTC.

CDR3: CAIRGSGKNYGYTF. As DNA, the CDR3 is TGTGCCATCAGGGGGAGCGGCAAAAACTATGGCTACACCTTC. The V call is TRBV10-3, the J call TRBJ1-2; D is unresolved. The CDR3 extends over 14 amino acids. V was trimmed by 6 bases and J by 2 bases, leaving 13 bases between them. The germline CDR1 and CDR2 sequences are ENHRY and SYGVKD.

This chain uses TRBV18 with TRBJ2-1, with 11 nucleotides matching TRBD2. Germline CDR1 reads KGHSH; CDR2 reads LQKENI. CDR3 length equals 16 residues. Trimming took 0 bases from V and 8 from J; bases not matched to a gene: 6. This CDR3 is CASSPPGLAEGYEQFF. The DNA for the CDR3 is TGTGCCAGCTCACCACCGGGACTAGCGGAAGGATATGAGCAGTTCTTC.

J is TRBJ2-7 and V is TRBV28, with a possible D match to TRBD1 (6 bases). Trimming left V 5 bases short and J 2 bases short, with 13 bases between. Germline CDR1 and CDR2: MDHEN and SYDVKM. This CDR3 region has 14 residues. CDR3 sequence reads: CASSITGRTYEQYF. CDR3 nucleotides: TGTGCCAGCAGTATTACAGGGCGAACCTACGAGCAGTACTTC. The full variable domain, in which reference TRBV28 and TRBJ2-7 provide the parts outside the CDR3, is DVKVTQSSRYLVKRTGEKVFLECVQDMDHENMFWYRQDPGLGLRLIYFSYDVKMKEKGDIPEGYSVSREKKERFSLILESASTNQTSMYLCASSITGRTYEQYFGPGTRLTVT.

CDR3 protein: CASSQLGANYGYTF. The CDR3 coding sequence is TGTGCCAGCAGTCAGTTAGGGGCTAACTATGGCTACACCTTC. This chain joins TRBV27 and TRBJ1-2, with D maybe TRBD1 (5 bases). The length of the CDR3 is 14 residues. From germline, CDR1 is MNHEY and CDR2 SMNVEV (reference sequence). Trimming took off 5 bases at V and 0 bases at J, with 10 bases between the two ends.

V is TRBV18 and J is TRBJ1-1; the D is unclear. The V end was cut by 6 bases, the J end by 1 base, with 15 bases between. The CDR3 consists of 15 residues. The germline V gene encodes CDR1 KGHSH and CDR2 LQKENI. Here the CDR3 reads CASSVVTKPNTEAFF. CDR3 in DNA: TGTGCCAGCTCGGTAGTTACCAAACCGAACACTGAAGCTTTCTTT.

The chain combines TRBV7-3 with TRBJ2-1; 7 bases agree with TRBD1. The V gene end was trimmed by 6 bases and the J gene end by 6 bases; junction bases not matched to a gene: 5. The CDR3 consists of 13 residues. CDR1 is SGHTA, CDR2 FQGTGA, per germline. DNA for the CDR3: TGTGCCAGCAGGCGGACAGGTTCCAATGAGCAGTTCTTC. Residues: CASRRTGSNEQFF.

The V call is TRBV5-1, the J call TRBJ2-2; D is perhaps TRBD1 (5 bases). Between the trimmed V and J ends, which lost 9 bases and 2 bases, there was a span of 29 bases. The CDR3 runs 19 residues. Germline assignment: CDR1 SGHRS and CDR2 YFSETQ. The CDR3: CATKGVAGRPFENTGELFF. CDR3 sequence (DNA): TGCGCCACAAAAGGGGTAGCAGGACGCCCCTTCGAAAACACCGGGGAGCTGTTTTTT.

This clone was observed a few times. The gene calls are TRBV12-3 or TRBV12-4 and TRBJ2-1; a weak D match, TRBD2 (6 bases). Trimming removed 6 bases from V and 7 bases from J, with 13 bases in between. The CDR3 length is 13 residues. Here the CDR3 DNA reads TGTGCCAGCAGACCTAGCGTGCGGAATGAGCAGTTCTTC. Its translation is CASRPSVRNEQFF.